The 32 T cell receptor beta chains given below trace back to one sample, sequenced in a study of T cell responses to AZD1222 COVID-19 vaccine. Some clones are missing from TCRdb's copy, which holds only in-frame ones; the method was immunoSEQ multiplex PCR. The sample consists of 150,000 to 200,000 clones, around 91% of them appearing once. The source was peripheral blood, collected 28 days after the second AZD1222 dose. Receptors were obtained from an adult who received the AZD1222 COVID-19 vaccine.

This rearrangement joins TRBV7-2 to TRBJ1-2; tentative D call: TRBD1 (6 bases). The CDR3 covers 15 residues. Trimming removed 5 bases from V and 4 bases from J, with 17 bases in between. Germline V gives CDR1 SGHTA, CDR2 FQGNSA. This CDR3 is CASSAGAGEGYGYTF. The CDR3 nucleotides read TGTGCCAGCAGCGCAGGTGCAGGGGAGGGCTATGGCTACACCTTC.

The V gene is TRBV30, the J gene TRBJ2-7, with 9 bases lining up with TRBD1. CDR1 GTSNPN and CDR2 SVGIG come from the germline V gene (reference sequence). Trimming cost V 0 bases and J 2 bases; bases outside gene matches: 2. The CDR3 has 14 residues. CDR3 sequence reads: CAWSVGTGTYEQYF. CDR3 DNA: TGTGCCTGGAGTGTCGGGACAGGGACCTACGAGCAGTACTTC. The full variable domain, rest sourced from reference TRBV30 and TRBJ2-7, is SQTIHQWPATLVQPVGSPLSLECTVEGTSNPNLYWYRQAAGRGLQLLFYSVGIGQISSEVPQNLSASRPQDRQFILSSKKLLLSDSGFYLCAWSVGTGTYEQYFGPGTRLTVT.

The V call is TRBV6-5, the J call TRBJ2-5; unclear D gene. The CDR3 runs to 14 residues. The V gene's germline CDR1 is MNHEY and CDR2 SVGAGI. Deletions cut 0 bases from V and 1 base from J, with 6 bases between. The CDR3: CASSYSGLQETQYF. As DNA, the CDR3 is TGTGCCAGCAGTTACTCCGGGCTCCAAGAGACCCAGTACTTC.

The V call is TRBV7-9, the J call TRBJ1-5; tentative D call: TRBD1 (6 bases). CDR3 length: 13 residues. CDR1 and CDR2 from the germline V gene are SEHNR and FQNEAQ (reference sequence). The V gene lost 5 bases and the J gene lost 6 bases, with 11 bases spanning the gap. CDR3 sequence reads: CASSLQGSQPQHF. The CDR3 DNA reads TGTGCCAGCAGCCTACAGGGAAGTCAGCCCCAGCATTTT.

The chain joins TRBV4-1 to TRBJ2-7; perhaps TRBD2 as D (5 bases). The germline gives CDR1 MGHRA, CDR2 YSYEKL. CDR3 length equals 15 residues. With 1 base removed from V and 2 bases from J, the gap between germline ends came to 12 bases. The CDR3 region is CASSQGRTAPYEQYF. The CDR3 DNA follows: TGCGCCAGCAGCCAAGGGAGGACTGCCCCCTACGAGCAGTACTTC.

The chain recombines TRBV4-3 with TRBJ1-6, with D tentatively TRBD1 (6 bases). The CDR3 has 15 amino acids. Trimming pared 3 bases from V and 5 bases from J, leaving 11 bases between. Looked up from germline, CDR1 is LGHNA and CDR2 is YSLEER. This CDR3 is CASSHRGGDNSPLHF. CDR3 DNA: TGCGCCAGCAGCCACAGGGGCGGAGATAATTCACCCCTCCACTTT.

The chain employs TRBV28 and TRBJ2-7; 7 nucleotides agree with TRBD2. J was trimmed by 3 bases and V by 5 bases; bases with no gene match: 7. The CDR3 totals 14 residues. Germline V lookup: CDR1 MDHEN, CDR2 SYDVKM. CDR3 sequence (DNA): TGTGCCAGCAGTCCAGGCGGGGGATTCTACGAGCAGTACTTC. Translating gives CASSPGGGFYEQYF.

This clone was picked up one time. The chain has TRBV7-2 and TRBJ1-4, with D uncertain. The V end lost 5 bases, the J end lost 8 bases, and 15 bases lay between the germline ends. Germline values: CDR1 SGHTA, CDR2 FQGNSA. This CDR3 spans 14 amino acids. The CDR3 DNA sequence: TGTGCCAGCAGCCCAGGCGGGTTCGGGGAAAAACTGTTTTTT. This sequence encodes CASSPGGFGEKLFF.

This rearrangement joins TRBV2 to TRBJ1-1; 8 positions match TRBD1. J was trimmed by 1 base and V by 8 bases; bases with no gene match: 6. This CDR3 contains 14 residues. The V gene's germline CDR1 is SNHLY and CDR2 FYNNEI. CDR3 coding DNA: TGTGCCAGCGGGGACACAGGGGGGAACACTGAAGCTTTCTTT. Its protein product is CASGDTGGNTEAFF.

CDR3 nucleotides: TGTGCCAGCAGTGGACAGGGGGCCAGTGGAAACACCATATATTTT. Protein: CASSGQGASGNTIYF. The rearrangement joins TRBV2 to TRBJ1-3; 10 nucleotides match TRBD1. Germline CDR1 and CDR2: SNHLY and FYNNEI. The CDR3 consists of 15 residues. V lost 4 bases, J lost 3 bases, and 3 bases stayed unmatched.

The sample holds one count of this clone. The chain links TRBV9 to TRBJ1-2; a weak D match, TRBD1 (6 bases). Germline V lookup: CDR1 SGDLS, CDR2 YYNGEE. The CDR3 is made up of 15 amino acids. V lost 5 bases and J 5 bases, leaving 19 bases between the germline ends. The CDR3 region is CASRDGQHALYGYTF. In nucleotides, the CDR3 is TGTGCCAGCAGAGATGGACAGCACGCACTTTATGGCTACACCTTC. Together with reference TRBV9 and TRBJ1-2, the CDR3 gives the full variable domain: DSGVTQTPKHLITATGQRVTLRCSPRSGDLSVYWYQQSLDQGLQFLIQYYNGEERAKGNILERFSAQQFPDLHSELNLSSLELGDSALYFCASRDGQHALYGYTFGSGTRLTVV.

The rearrangement joins TRBV11-3 to TRBJ2-3; D is perhaps TRBD2 (5 bases). CDR1 is SGHNT, CDR2 YENEEA, per germline. The V end was cut by 3 bases, the J end by 0 bases, with 7 bases between. This CDR3 contains 14 residues. CDR3 residues: CASSLGGSTDTQYF. As DNA, the CDR3 is TGTGCCAGCAGCTTGGGCGGGAGCACAGATACGCAGTATTTT.

The genes are TRBV2 and TRBJ2-3; D possibly corresponds to TRBD1 (6 bases). With 3 bases removed from V and 2 bases from J, the gap between germline ends came to 9 bases. In germline, CDR1 is SNHLY, CDR2 FYNNEI. The CDR3 contains 14 residues. The CDR3, as DNA: TGTGCCAGCAGTGAGGGGGCCAACACAGATACGCAGTATTTT. This gives the protein CASSEGANTDTQYF. Full variable domain (rest looked up from reference TRBV2 and TRBJ2-3): EPEVTQTPSHQVTQMGQEVILRCVPISNHLYFYWYRQILGQKVEFLVSFYNNEISEKSEIFDDQFSVERPDGSNFTLKIRSTKLEDSAMYFCASSEGANTDTQYFGPGTRLTVL.

The genes are TRBV13 and TRBJ2-1; TRBD2 aligns across 7 bases. The germline gives CDR1 PRHDT, CDR2 FYEKMQ (reference sequence). V was pared by 6 bases and J by 3 bases, with 17 bases of the junction left unmatched. The length of the CDR3 is 18 residues. CDR3 nucleotides: TGTGCCAGCAGAGGTCATGATCCCATGGGGGGGAACTACAATGAGCAGTTCTTC. This codes for CASRGHDPMGGNYNEQFF. Combining the CDR3 with reference TRBV13 and TRBJ2-1 gives the whole variable domain AAGVIQSPRHLIKEKRETATLKCYPIPRHDTVYWYQQGPGQDPQFLISFYEKMQSDKGSIPDRFSAQQFSDYHSELNMSSLELGDSALYFCASRGHDPMGGNYNEQFFGPGTRLTVL.

This clone appeared once. This chain connects TRBV7-6 to TRBJ2-7; D may match TRBD1 or TRBD2 (5 bases each). The CDR3 covers 13 residues. Germline CDR1 and CDR2: SGHVS and FNYEAQ. Trimming took 5 bases from V and 4 from J, leaving 12 bases between them. The CDR3 nucleotides read TGTGCCAGCAGCCCGGGACGGCAGTACGAGCAGTACTTC. Translated, it gives CASSPGRQYEQYF.

This clone was counted a single time. The chain recombines TRBV28 with TRBJ2-2, with no clear D. V lost 4 bases, J lost 4 bases, and 7 bases lay in between. Germline loops: CDR1 MDHEN, CDR2 SYDVKM. CDR3 size: 13 residues. The CDR3 coding sequence is TGTGCCAGCAGTTACGCTATCACCGGGGAGCTGTTTTTT. Translated, it gives CASSYAITGELFF.

This clone was seen only once. This chain joins TRBV4-3 and TRBJ2-3; D is uncertain. The V gene's germline CDR1 is LGHNA and CDR2 YSLEER. The CDR3 extends over 17 amino acids. V was trimmed by 0 bases and J by 0 bases, leaving 13 bases between them. CDR3 DNA sequence: TGCGCCAGCAGCCAAGATTGGTCACAAGCTAGCACAGATACGCAGTATTTT. Protein: CASSQDWSQASTDTQYF.

Of note for this clone: Other DNA sequences of this sample code for an identical CDR3. The chain combines TRBV4-3 with TRBJ1-6; TRBD1 might be the D (6 bases). The CDR3 sequence is 15 residues long. The ends were cut back, 0 bases at V and 10 bases at J, with 13 bases in the middle. Germline lookup yields CDR1 LGHNA and CDR2 YSLEER. The CDR3 loop reads CASSQEGQGSSPLHF. The CDR3 nucleotides read TGCGCCAGCAGCCAAGAGGGCCAGGGGAGCTCACCCCTCCACTTT.

This clone has only one observation. The chain has TRBV9 and TRBJ2-2, with 12 bases lining up with TRBD2. Germline CDR1 and CDR2: SGDLS and YYNGEE. The V gene end was trimmed by 3 bases and the J gene end by 6 bases; junction bases not matched to a gene: 3. This CDR3 spans 15 amino acids. This CDR3 reads CASSASGRGSGELFF. The CDR3 bases are TGTGCCAGCAGCGCTAGCGGGAGGGGATCCGGGGAGCTGTTTTTT.

The rearrangement uses TRBV7-6 and TRBJ2-7, with D maybe TRBD1 (6 bases). The ends were cut back, 1 base at V and 2 bases at J, with 9 bases in the middle. The germline gives CDR1 SGHVS, CDR2 FNYEAQ. This CDR3 region has 14 residues. The CDR3 region is CASSLDEGAYEQYF. In DNA form, the CDR3 reads TGTGCCAGCAGCTTAGACGAGGGGGCCTACGAGCAGTACTTC.

V usage is TRBV20-1 and J usage is TRBJ2-7; D ambiguous. CDR1 and CDR2 (germline): DFQATT, SNEGSKA (reference sequence). The CDR3 is made up of 12 amino acids. Trimming shortened V by 3 bases and J by 2 bases, and 8 bases separated the two germline ends. The CDR3 DNA reads TGCAGTGCTAGTCGCCCACCCTACGAGCAGTACTTC. This translates into CSASRPPYEQYF.

The V gene is TRBV7-2, the J gene TRBJ2-1; unclear D gene. The CDR3 extends over 16 amino acids. Germline V lookup: CDR1 SGHTA, CDR2 FQGNSA. The V gene lost 4 bases and the J gene lost 0 bases, with 13 bases spanning the gap. CDR3 nucleotides: TGTGCCAGCAGCTCCCTCCGACGGATCTCCTACAATGAGCAGTTCTTC. This gives the protein CASSSLRRISYNEQFF.

This chain joins TRBV19 and TRBJ1-4; weak D call: TRBD1 (5 bases). This CDR3 region has 14 residues. CDR1 is LNHDA, CDR2 SQIVND, per germline (reference sequence). V lost 3 bases to trimming and J lost 3 bases, with 8 bases between them. The CDR3 sequence is CASSMAQANEKLFF. CDR3 DNA sequence: TGTGCCAGTAGTATGGCACAGGCTAATGAAAAACTGTTTTTT. The full variable domain, with the rest looked up from reference TRBV19 and TRBJ1-4, is DGGITQSPKYLFRKEGQNVTLSCEQNLNHDAMYWYRQDPGQGLRLIYYSQIVNDFQKGDIAEGYSVSREKKESFPLTVTSAQKNPTAFYLCASSMAQANEKLFFGSGTQLSVL.

This clone was seen only once. CDR3: CASRLGQGAGGNTIYF. CDR3 DNA: TGTGCAAGTCGCCTGGGACAGGGGGCTGGTGGAAACACCATATATTTT. The chain is built from TRBV12-2 and TRBJ1-3; whether TRBD1, the table's D call, matches the DNA was not checked. TRBV12-2 is listed as a pseudogene. CDR3 size: 16 residues.

The chain recombines TRBV28 with TRBJ1-2; tentative D call: TRBD1 (6 bases). The V gene's germline CDR1 is MDHEN and CDR2 SYDVKM. V lost 7 bases and J 4 bases, leaving 19 bases between the germline ends. The CDR3 has 15 residues. CDR3 DNA sequence: TGTGCCAGCACCCTAACCCGCCGAGGGGGCTATGGCTACACCTTC. Its protein is CASTLTRRGGYGYTF.

The rearrangement joins TRBV28 to TRBJ2-7, with 13 bases fitting TRBD2. V lost 8 bases, J lost 7 bases, and 14 bases stayed unmatched. The CDR3 has 16 amino acids. Germline loops: CDR1 MDHEN, CDR2 SYDVKM. The CDR3 spells CASGQLAGGLSFEQYF. The DNA of the CDR3 is TGTGCCAGCGGGCAACTAGCGGGAGGGTTGAGTTTTGAGCAGTACTTC.

V is TRBV11-2 and J is TRBJ2-3; D unresolved. Trimming stripped 8 bases from V and 1 base from J, with 16 bases between. The CDR3 sequence is 15 residues long. Per germline, CDR1 SGHAT and CDR2 FQNNGV. The CDR3: CASLGETHGTDTQYF. CDR3 coding DNA: TGTGCCAGCCTGGGTGAGACGCACGGCACAGATACGCAGTATTTT.

This clone was observed once. V is TRBV6-5 and J is TRBJ2-7; 7 nucleotides agree with TRBD1. CDR3 length: 14 residues. V shed 2 bases and J 7 bases; nucleotides not matched to a gene: 8. Per the germline V gene, CDR1 is MNHEY and CDR2 is SVGAGI. CDR3 residues: CASSYGTAVMEQYF. CDR3 sequence (DNA): TGTGCCAGCAGTTACGGGACAGCGGTAATGGAGCAGTACTTC.

This chain uses TRBV18 with TRBJ2-3; 8 nucleotides match TRBD2. The CDR3 extends over 15 amino acids. Germline assignment: CDR1 KGHSH and CDR2 LQKENI. V was clipped by 6 bases and J by 4 bases; unmatched bases: 9. Here the CDR3 DNA reads TGTGCCAGCTCGGCCGGGACTAGAAGCCCAGATACGCAGTATTTT. It encodes CASSAGTRSPDTQYF.

The chain employs TRBV11-2 and TRBJ2-7; D is undetermined. Germline assignment: CDR1 SGHAT and CDR2 FQNNGV. V lost 5 bases and J lost 6, with 17 bases in between. The CDR3 sequence is 14 residues long. In DNA, the CDR3 is TGTGCCAGCAGCCTGAGCCGACTCGCTGTCGAGCAGTACTTC. Translated: CASSLSRLAVEQYF.

V usage is TRBV4-1 and J usage is TRBJ1-5; 11 bases fit TRBD1. J lost 1 base, V lost 0 bases, and 5 bases had no gene match. The CDR3 spans 18 residues. CDR1 is MGHRA and CDR2 is YSYEKL in the germline V gene. The CDR3 is CASSQDGQGARSNQPQHF. CDR3 nucleotide sequence: TGCGCCAGCAGCCAAGATGGACAGGGGGCAAGGAGCAATCAGCCCCAGCATTTT.

The V call is TRBV7-9, the J call TRBJ1-1; 9 bases map to TRBD1. This CDR3 comprises 14 residues. The ends lost 4 bases at V and 5 bases at J; junction bases unmatched: 5. The germline V gene has CDR1 SEHNR and CDR2 FQNEAQ (reference sequence). The CDR3 spells CASSSLTGGTEAFF. CDR3 bases: TGTGCCAGCAGCTCATTGACAGGGGGGACTGAAGCTTTCTTT. Full variable domain (outside the CDR3, taken from reference TRBV7-9 and TRBJ1-1): DTGVSQNPRHKITKRGQNVTFRCDPISEHNRLYWYRQTLGQGPEFLTYFQNEAQLEKSRLLSDRFSAERPKGSFSTLEIQRTEQGDSAMYLCASSSLTGGTEAFFGQGTRLTVV.